The source of this T cell receptor beta chain is a study of blood T cell repertoires in COVID-19. The V gene end was trimmed by 1 base and the J gene end by 0 bases; junction bases not matched to a gene: 7. The CDR3 runs 17 residues. CDR1 SGHTA and CDR2 FQGNSA come from the germline V gene. Cohort placement rested on clinical history that participants reported themselves. Sequenced by immunoSEQ multiplex PCR; TCRdb stores in-frame clones only, minus some. The table shows fewer than 350,000 clones, with 89% occurring only once. Sequenced: PBMCs or T cells enriched from blood (not recorded which). The clonotype comes from a man aged 60-69 years who had recovered from COVID-19. The rearrangement joins TRBV7-2 to TRBJ2-7; 9 bases are shared with TRBD2. The CDR3 here is CASSLGAGGPSSYEQYF. The CDR3, as DNA: TGTGCCAGCAGCTTAGGAGCGGGAGGACCCAGCTCCTACGAGCAGTACTTC.